These 9 T cell receptor beta chains were all obtained from the same sample, sequenced in a study of a mutant IDH1 vaccine in newly diagnosed glioma. TCRdb's copy holds only in-frame clones and misses some; the assay was immunoSEQ multiplex PCR. The sample yields about 54,000 clones, 80% to 90% seen once. Stated time point: baseline, week 1 (first vaccination visit). The treatment denotes: pre-vaccination baseline after standard-of-care therapy. This sample comprised PBMCs, obtained from a glioma patient treated with radiotherapy, temozolomide or both. Source of these receptors: a man aged 18-30 years with glioma.

The rearrangement links TRBV30 to TRBJ1-5, with TRBD1 as a possible D gene (6 bases). The CDR3 totals 13 residues. From germline, CDR1 is GTSNPN and CDR2 SVGIG (reference sequence). The V end was cut by 1 base, the J end by 2 bases, with 6 bases between. The DNA of the CDR3 is TGTGCCTGGAGTGGACAGGGCAATCAGCCCCAGCATTTT. It codes for CAWSGQGNQPQHF.

The V and J genes are TRBV6-5 and TRBJ1-1, with D hard to call. The CDR3 spans 13 residues. V lost 2 bases and J lost 4, with 8 bases in between. Germline V gene lookup returns CDR1 MNHEY and CDR2 SVGAGI. The CDR3 DNA reads as TGTGCCAGCAGTTACCCGTTGAGCACTGAAGCTTTCTTT. It encodes CASSYPLSTEAFF.

This clone was seen at least ten times. The rearrangement joins TRBV27 to TRBJ2-7; 7 bases agree with TRBD1. The CDR3 has 14 amino acids. J lost 6 bases, V lost 2 bases, and 7 bases had no gene match. Germline loops: CDR1 MNHEY, CDR2 SMNVEV (reference sequence). CDR3 sequence reads: CASSLGTTGVEQYF. CDR3 nucleotide sequence: TGTGCCAGCAGTTTAGGGACAACAGGGGTCGAGCAGTACTTC.

The chain employs TRBV7-8 and TRBJ1-1, with TRBD1 matching over 8 bases. Germline V gene data show CDR1 as SGHVS and CDR2 as FQNEAQ. The CDR3 has 15 amino acids. V lost 5 bases to trimming and J lost 5 bases; unmatched junction nucleotides: 10. CDR3 sequence reads: CASSTRTGRDTEAFF. CDR3 sequence (DNA): TGTGCCAGCAGCACAAGGACAGGGAGAGATACTGAAGCTTTCTTT.

The rearrangement uses TRBV4-1 and TRBJ1-4; D might be TRBD1 (5 bases). Trimming cost V 0 bases and J 0 bases, with 11 bases left between them. CDR1 MGHRA and CDR2 YSYEKL come from the germline V gene. The CDR3 has 17 amino acids. CDR3 coding DNA: TGCGCCAGCAGCCAAGATTTTTTAGGGGCAACTAATGAAAAACTGTTTTTT. Translating it yields CASSQDFLGATNEKLFF.

V and J are TRBV4-3 and TRBJ1-5, with 8 positions matching TRBD1. The V gene's germline CDR1 is LGHNA and CDR2 YSLEER. Trimming at V came to 4 bases and at J to 6 bases, leaving 5 bases not matched to a gene. The CDR3 covers 14 residues. The CDR3 coding sequence is TGCGCCAGCAGCCCAGGACAGGGTGGTCAGCCCCAGCATTTT. Protein product: CASSPGQGGQPQHF.

The chain uses TRBV5-4 and TRBJ1-1, with unresolved D. V was shortened by 4 bases and J by 6 bases, with 22 bases between the two germline ends. Germline CDR1 reads SGHNT; CDR2 reads YYREEE (reference sequence). CDR3 length: 16 residues. DNA of the CDR3: TGTGCCAGCAGCCTGGGTATGGGGTTCTTCTCCGCTGAAGCTTTCTTT. This translates into CASSLGMGFFSAEAFF.

In this sample, this clone turned up many times. This sequence joins TRBV6-5 and TRBJ1-1; 7 bases map to TRBD1. Germline values: CDR1 MNHEY, CDR2 SVGAGI. The CDR3 spans 13 residues. After removal of 7 bases from V and 5 bases from J, the junction contained 7 bases not matched to a gene. The CDR3 protein is CASTLQGTTEAFF. The CDR3 region has the DNA TGTGCCAGCACCCTACAGGGGACGACTGAAGCTTTCTTT.

CDR3 sequence reads: CASSPLPGGEQETQYF. CDR3 sequence (DNA): TGTGCCAGCTCACCGCTACCCGGGGGGGAACAAGAGACCCAGTACTTC. V and J are TRBV18 and TRBJ2-5, with 8 bases aligning to TRBD2. V shed 3 bases and J 2 bases; nucleotides not matched to a gene: 8. The germline V gene encodes CDR1 KGHSH and CDR2 LQKENI. CDR3 length equals 16 residues.